Listed here is a single TCR beta chain. Its antigen is unknown. The primer mix had 60 Vbeta and 13 Jbeta primers. Clones were sequenced by immunoSEQ multiplex PCR, and TCRdb holds only the in-frame ones, with some missing. The sample contains roughly 90,000 clones, roughly 70% of which appear only once. The record originates from a study of cytomegalovirus exposure and HLA in healthy donors. Study as a whole: Drawn from HLA-typed donors, about 82 million unique TCRs were held in an early data release. Points from the study as a whole: The authors enumerated roughly 160 TCR beta chains as linked to cytomegalovirus.

Healthy bone marrow donors made up the cohort. The ends lost 5 bases at V and 4 bases at J; junction bases unmatched: 4. This CDR3 contains 15 residues. Germline CDR1 is SEHNR and CDR2 is FQNEAQ (reference sequence). Specimen: PBMCs. This receptor was identified in a man aged 30 to 45 in good health and CMV-seropositive. V usage is TRBV7-9 and J usage is TRBJ2-1; 11 nucleotides match TRBD1. CDR3 region: CASSTGQGVYNEQFF. CDR3 sequence (DNA): TGTGCCAGCAGCACGGGACAGGGGGTTTACAATGAGCAGTTCTTC.